These T cell receptor beta chains were read from a single sample in a study of T cells in Graves' hyperthyroidism and ophthalmopathy. TCRdb ran MiXCR on the multiplex PCR reads and lists one entry per CDR3 protein. The sample carries hundreds of thousands of distinct CDR3 sequences, approximately 14% recorded once. The source material was blood. These receptors were obtained from a woman younger than 30 with Graves' hyperthyroidism. CDR3s include the opening cysteine and the closing phenylalanine or tryptophan. Each record gives: V gene, CDR3 protein.

v_gene: TRBV5-5; CDR3aa: CASSTLTTNEKLFF
v_gene: TRBV6-1; CDR3aa: CASTGQIGNTIYF
v_gene: TRBV19; CDR3aa: CASSASTVFKVDSPLHF
v_gene: TRBV6-1; CDR3aa: CASSARFYGANVLTF
v_gene: TRBV19; CDR3aa: CASSYGDSTDTQYF
v_gene: TRBV20-1; CDR3aa: CSASSSGRASNEQFF
v_gene: TRBV28; CDR3aa: CASRTPLRTGRKNTEAFF
v_gene: TRBV20-1; CDR3aa: CSATKTVSYEQYF
v_gene: TRBV11-2; CDR3aa: CASSLEPEDPYGYTF
v_gene: TRBV13; CDR3aa: CASSFRTDRETQYF
v_gene: TRBV18; CDR3aa: CASSPSEGYTF
v_gene: TRBV11-2; CDR3aa: CASKAVIQGYEQYF
v_gene: TRBV6-4; CDR3aa: CASSLDWTSYNEQFF
v_gene: TRBV13; CDR3aa: CASSSGTSGSRNIQYF
v_gene: TRBV29-1; CDR3aa: CSVGGLAYEQYF
v_gene: TRBV12-3/TRBV12-4; CDR3aa: CASRDSSNQPQHF
v_gene: TRBV9; CDR3aa: CASSVGPSGADTQYF
v_gene: TRBV3-1; CDR3aa: CASSQDWQLSGNTIYF
v_gene: TRBV5-1; CDR3aa: CASSLPRLGSSSYNEQFF
v_gene: TRBV29-1; CDR3aa: CSVERDRVTQETQYF
v_gene: TRBV27; CDR3aa: CASSSIGQDYGYTF
v_gene: TRBV20-1; CDR3aa: CSARGQGTMSSYEQYF
v_gene: TRBV5-1; CDR3aa: CASSARDRTYEQYF
v_gene: TRBV20-1; CDR3aa: CSATRGRLYEQYF
v_gene: TRBV29-1; CDR3aa: CSVDRGFYGYTF
v_gene: TRBV7-6; CDR3aa: CASSPSGQTQETQYF
v_gene: TRBV4-3; CDR3aa: CASSQGPSGSHNEQFF
v_gene: TRBV28; CDR3aa: CASSFPPYGYTF
v_gene: TRBV6-6; CDR3aa: CASSYGRVENTEAFF
v_gene: TRBV2; CDR3aa: CASSSGTSGTDTQYF
v_gene: TRBV20-1; CDR3aa: CSANAGLAGGPLYNEQFF
v_gene: TRBV20-1; CDR3aa: CSANHPTGPKGWLQHF
v_gene: TRBV5-1; CDR3aa: CASSRRTSGRLNTGELFF
v_gene: TRBV7-6; CDR3aa: CASSLVAGKVSGELFF